The present TCR beta chain was sequenced within a study of OX40 agonist ivuxolimab in advanced cancers. Study-wide background: Patients with prior anti-PD-1, anti-PD-L1 or anti-CTLA-4 therapy were eligible; less than 50% had some. The study reported partial responses in three patients: one hepatocellular carcinoma, two cutaneous melanoma.

This CDR3 comprises 14 residues. Germline values: CDR1 MNHEY, CDR2 SMNVEV (reference sequence). V was clipped by 0 bases and J by 6 bases, with 11 bases between them. The repertoire was sequenced with immunoSEQ multiplex PCR; TCRdb's copy has only in-frame clones and lacks some. The data hold 60,000 or so clones, with around 87% observed a single time. V gene TRBV27 combines with J gene TRBJ1-2, with D perhaps matching TRBD1 (6 bases). The TCR was taken from an adult with an advanced solid tumor such as melanoma, head and neck, liver or kidney cancer. Sequences were derived from CD4+ or CD8+ T cells sorted from blood, sampled in a trial of the OX40 agonist ivuxolimab. CDR3 nucleotides: TGTGCCAGCAGTTTATCTCGGACAGACCATGGCTACACCTTC. Its translation: CASSLSRTDHGYTF.